A selection of T cell receptor beta chains follows, all from one sample in a study of control samples from healthy donors and cancer patients. Clones were read by immunoSEQ multiplex PCR, and TCRdb kept only the in-frame ones, dropping some. This table has about 98,000 clones, roughly four fifths appearing once. The sequenced material came from blood. The receptor set was obtained from a man between 60 and 75 years old in good health. Each CDR3 is given with its conserved first and last residue. Fields, in order: D gene, V gene, clone size, J gene, CDR3 protein, CDR3 DNA. D genes are given only for firm matches. A row's size may be missing; if present it is once, few, many or a size class.

>.|TRBV11-2|.|TRBJ2-3
CASSKPTDTQYF
TGTGCCAGCAGCAAACCCACAGATACGCAGTATTTT
>.|TRBV5-1|once|TRBJ2-5
CASSQVSGAPLQETQYF
TGCGCCAGCAGTCAAGTATCGGGGGCCCCACTTCAAGAGACCCAGTACTTC
>TRBD2|TRBV28|.|TRBJ2-7
CASSLLAGEQYF
TGTGCCAGCAGTTTGCTAGCGGGGGAGCAGTACTTC
>.|TRBV13|.|TRBJ2-7
CASSSRVHEQYF
TGTGCCAGCAGCAGCAGGGTTCACGAGCAGTACTTC
>.|TRBV9|.|TRBJ1-2
CASSVALGPIDVWGYTF
TGTGCCAGCAGCGTAGCTCTCGGCCCCATAGACGTTTGGGGCTACACCTTC
>TRBD2|TRBV2|.|TRBJ2-2
CASRDSGRMRDTGELFF
TGTGCCAGCAGAGATAGCGGGAGAATGCGGGACACCGGGGAGCTGTTTTTT
>TRBD1|TRBV4-1|.|TRBJ1-5
CASSQVGQGDNQPQHF
TGCGCCAGCAGCCAGGTTGGACAGGGGGATAATCAGCCCCAGCATTTT
>.|TRBV5-5|.|TRBJ1-2
CASSPGAPNYGYTF
TGTGCCAGCAGCCCAGGGGCCCCTAACTATGGCTACACCTTC
>TRBD1|TRBV5-1|.|TRBJ1-6
CASGTGETNSPLHF
TGCGCCAGCGGGACAGGGGAAACGAATTCACCCCTCCACTTT
>.|TRBV7-9|.|TRBJ2-3
CASSDGGASTDTQYF
TGTGCCAGCAGCGATGGCGGGGCTAGCACAGATACGCAGTATTTT
>TRBD2|TRBV30|.|TRBJ2-4
CAWSVMRGYQYF
TGTGCCTGGAGTGTGATGCGGGGGTACCAGTACTTC
>TRBD2|TRBV7-9|.|TRBJ2-7
CASSLKTSAAWGVYEQYF
TGTGCCAGCAGCTTAAAGACTAGCGCAGCTTGGGGGGTTTACGAGCAGTACTTC
>.|TRBV7-2|.|TRBJ2-3
CASSLASGSATDTQYF
TGTGCCAGCAGCTTAGCGTCGGGTAGCGCCACAGATACGCAGTATTTT
>TRBD1|TRBV9|.|TRBJ1-2
CASSTGVGGTVGGYTF
TGTGCCAGCAGCACCGGGGTCGGGGGGACAGTCGGCGGCTACACCTTC
>TRBD1|TRBV24-1|.|TRBJ1-2
CATSQTGNNYGYTF
TGTGCCACCAGCCAGACAGGGAATAACTATGGCTACACCTTC
>TRBD1|TRBV9|.|TRBJ2-5
CASSQRPGTAYQETQYF
TGTGCCAGCAGCCAACGCCCCGGGACAGCGTACCAAGAGACCCAGTACTTC
>.|TRBV5-4|.|TRBJ2-3
CASSLEMSQDTQYF
TGTGCCAGCAGCTTGGAGATGTCTCAGGATACGCAGTATTTT
>.|TRBV28|.|TRBJ1-4
CASTVGLVRQKLFF
TGTGCCAGCACCGTAGGGCTGGTAAGGCAAAAACTGTTTTTT
>TRBD1|TRBV6-5|.|TRBJ1-2
CASSTPGQLGYTF
TGTGCCAGCAGTACACCGGGACAGCTCGGCTACACCTTC
>TRBD1|TRBV5-1|.|TRBJ2-2
CASSPVTGGTGELFF
TGCGCCAGCAGCCCCGTGACAGGGGGCACCGGGGAGCTGTTTTTT
>.|TRBV5-1|.|TRBJ1-2
CASRFVAANYGYTF
TGCGCCAGCAGGTTCGTAGCGGCTAACTATGGCTACACCTTC
>.|TRBV3-1/TRBV3-2|.|TRBJ1-4
CASSPPTGRYEKLFF
TGTGCCAGCAGCCCCCCGACAGGAAGGTATGAAAAACTGTTTTTT
>.|TRBV5-1|.|TRBJ2-1
CASSGMNEQFF
TGCGCCAGCAGCGGAATGAATGAGCAGTTCTTC
>.|TRBV7-9|.|TRBJ2-1
CASSLGPSRADNEQFF
TGTGCCAGCAGCTTGGGCCCATCCCGGGCCGACAATGAGCAGTTCTTC
>.|TRBV29-1|.|TRBJ1-2
CSVEQDGYTF
TGCAGCGTTGAACAGGATGGCTACACCTTC
>TRBD2|TRBV9|.|TRBJ2-5
CASSENPGLAGSQETQYF
TGTGCCAGCAGCGAAAATCCGGGACTAGCGGGTTCCCAAGAGACCCAGTACTTC
>.|TRBV2|.|TRBJ2-7
CASSESWSSYEQYF
TGTGCCAGCAGTGAAAGCTGGAGCTCCTACGAGCAGTACTTC
>.|TRBV7-8|.|TRBJ2-1
CASSLEVDGRNEQFF
TGTGCCAGCAGCTTAGAGGTAGATGGTAGGAATGAGCAGTTCTTC
>.|TRBV18|.|TRBJ1-1
CASSRTDLNTEAFF
TGTGCCAGCTCACGGACTGATTTGAACACTGAAGCTTTCTTT
>.|TRBV5-1|.|TRBJ1-5
CASSLGASQPQHF
TGCGCCAGCAGCTTGGGGGCCAGTCAGCCCCAGCATTTT
>.|TRBV29-1|.|TRBJ2-2
CSVEAGTPGELFF
TGCAGCGTTGAGGCGGGGACACCCGGGGAGCTGTTTTTT
>.|TRBV2|few|TRBJ1-6
CASRGTQKNSPLHF
TGTGCCAGCAGGGGGACACAAAAAAATTCACCCCTCCACTTT
>.|TRBV6-5|.|TRBJ2-7
CASSYAGYSYEQYF
TGTGCCAGCAGTTACGCCGGCTACTCCTACGAGCAGTACTTC
>.|TRBV6-5|.|TRBJ2-7
CASSYSGGTYEQYF
TGTGCCAGCAGTTACTCGGGGGGCACCTACGAGCAGTACTTC
>.|TRBV5-1|.|TRBJ2-7
CASSSGTRGGEQYF
TGCGCCAGCAGCTCTGGTACCAGGGGAGGCGAGCAGTACTTC
>.|TRBV7-6|.|TRBJ2-1
CASSLGNEQFF
TGTGCCAGCAGCTTAGGAAATGAGCAGTTCTTC
>.|TRBV5-6|.|TRBJ2-5
CASSWGTRAFGETQYF
TGTGCCAGCAGCTGGGGCACCAGGGCCTTCGGGGAGACCCAGTACTTC